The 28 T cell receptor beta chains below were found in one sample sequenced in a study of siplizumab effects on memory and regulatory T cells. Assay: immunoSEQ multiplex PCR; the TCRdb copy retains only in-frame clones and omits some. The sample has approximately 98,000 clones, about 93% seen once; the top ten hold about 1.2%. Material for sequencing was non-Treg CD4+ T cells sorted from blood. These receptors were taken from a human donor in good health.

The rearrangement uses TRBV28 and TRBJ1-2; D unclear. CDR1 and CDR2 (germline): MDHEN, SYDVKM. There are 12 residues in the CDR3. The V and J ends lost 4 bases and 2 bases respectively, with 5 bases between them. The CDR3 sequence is CASSYLNYGYTF. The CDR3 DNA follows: TGTGCCAGCAGTTACTTAAACTATGGCTACACCTTC.

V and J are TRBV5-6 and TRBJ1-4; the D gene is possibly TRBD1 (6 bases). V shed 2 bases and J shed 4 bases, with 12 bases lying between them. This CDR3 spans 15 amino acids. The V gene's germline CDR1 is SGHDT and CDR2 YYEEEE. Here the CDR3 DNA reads TGTGCCAGCAGCTTAGGGGGACGCAATAATGAAAAACTGTTTTTT. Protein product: CASSLGGRNNEKLFF. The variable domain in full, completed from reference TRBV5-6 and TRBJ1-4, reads DAGVTQSPTHLIKTRGQQVTLRCSPKSGHDTVSWYQQALGQGPQFIFQYYEEEERQRGNFPDRFSGHQFPNYSSELNVNALLLGDSALYLCASSLGGRNNEKLFFGSGTQLSVL.

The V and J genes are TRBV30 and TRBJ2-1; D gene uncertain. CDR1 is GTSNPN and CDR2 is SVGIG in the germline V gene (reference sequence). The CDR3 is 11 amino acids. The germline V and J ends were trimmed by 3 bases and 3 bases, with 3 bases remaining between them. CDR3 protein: CAWRNYNEQFF. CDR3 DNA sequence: TGTGCCTGGAGGAACTACAATGAGCAGTTCTTC. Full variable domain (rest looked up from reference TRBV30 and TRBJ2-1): SQTIHQWPATLVQPVGSPLSLECTVEGTSNPNLYWYRQAAGRGLQLLFYSVGIGQISSEVPQNLSASRPQDRQFILSSKKLLLSDSGFYLCAWRNYNEQFFGPGTRLTVL.

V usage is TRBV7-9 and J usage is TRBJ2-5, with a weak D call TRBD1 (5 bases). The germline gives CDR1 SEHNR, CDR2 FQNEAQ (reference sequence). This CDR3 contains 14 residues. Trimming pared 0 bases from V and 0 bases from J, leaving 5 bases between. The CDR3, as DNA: TGTGCCAGCAGCTTAGCGGGGCACCAAGAGACCCAGTACTTC. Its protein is CASSLAGHQETQYF.

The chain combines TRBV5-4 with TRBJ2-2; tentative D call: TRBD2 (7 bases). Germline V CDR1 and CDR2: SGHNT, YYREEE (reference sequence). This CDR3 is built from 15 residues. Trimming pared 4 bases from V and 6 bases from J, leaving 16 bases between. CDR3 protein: CASSPARGGSGELFF. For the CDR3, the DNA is TGTGCCAGCAGCCCAGCGAGGGGGGGTTCCGGGGAGCTGTTTTTT.

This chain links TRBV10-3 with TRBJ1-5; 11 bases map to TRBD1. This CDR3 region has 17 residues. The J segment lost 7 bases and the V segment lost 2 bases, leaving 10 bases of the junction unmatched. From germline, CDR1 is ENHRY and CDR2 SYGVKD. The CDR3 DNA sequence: TGTGCCATCAGTGAGCCAATCGCCGGGACAGGGGGGCAGCCCCAGCATTTT. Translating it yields CAISEPIAGTGGQPQHF.

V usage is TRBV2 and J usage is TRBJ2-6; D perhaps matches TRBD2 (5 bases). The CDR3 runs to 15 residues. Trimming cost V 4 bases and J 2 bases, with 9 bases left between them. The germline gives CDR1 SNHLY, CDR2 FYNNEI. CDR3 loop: CASSAGGTGANVLTF. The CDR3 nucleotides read TGTGCCAGCAGTGCCGGAGGAACTGGGGCCAACGTCCTGACTTTC.

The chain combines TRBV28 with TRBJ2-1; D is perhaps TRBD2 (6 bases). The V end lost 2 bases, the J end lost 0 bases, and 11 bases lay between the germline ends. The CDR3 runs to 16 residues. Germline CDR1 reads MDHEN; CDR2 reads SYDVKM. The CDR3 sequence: CASSLGGSSSYNEQFF. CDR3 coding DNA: TGTGCCAGCAGTTTAGGGGGGTCCAGCTCCTACAATGAGCAGTTCTTC.

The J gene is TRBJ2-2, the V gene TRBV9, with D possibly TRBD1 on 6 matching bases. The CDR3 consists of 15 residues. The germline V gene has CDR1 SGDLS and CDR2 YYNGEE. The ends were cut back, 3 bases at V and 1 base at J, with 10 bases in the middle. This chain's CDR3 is CASSARQVNTGELFF. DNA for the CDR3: TGTGCCAGCAGCGCTCGACAGGTGAACACCGGGGAGCTGTTTTTT.

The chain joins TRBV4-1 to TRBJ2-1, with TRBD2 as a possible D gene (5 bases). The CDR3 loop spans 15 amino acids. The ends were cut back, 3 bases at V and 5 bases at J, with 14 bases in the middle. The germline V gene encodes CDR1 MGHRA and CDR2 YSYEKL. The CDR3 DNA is TGCGCCAGCAGCCAGTTGGCGGTCGGGAACAATGAGCAGTTCTTC. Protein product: CASSQLAVGNNEQFF.

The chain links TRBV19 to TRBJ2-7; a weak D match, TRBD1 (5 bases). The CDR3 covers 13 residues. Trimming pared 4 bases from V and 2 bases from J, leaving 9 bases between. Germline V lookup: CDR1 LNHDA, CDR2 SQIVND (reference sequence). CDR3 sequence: CASSKTTAYEQYF. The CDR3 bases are TGTGCCAGTAGTAAGACGACAGCCTACGAGCAGTACTTC. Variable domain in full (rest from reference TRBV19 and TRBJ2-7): DGGITQSPKYLFRKEGQNVTLSCEQNLNHDAMYWYRQDPGQGLRLIYYSQIVNDFQKGDIAEGYSVSREKKESFPLTVTSAQKNPTAFYLCASSKTTAYEQYFGPGTRLTVT.

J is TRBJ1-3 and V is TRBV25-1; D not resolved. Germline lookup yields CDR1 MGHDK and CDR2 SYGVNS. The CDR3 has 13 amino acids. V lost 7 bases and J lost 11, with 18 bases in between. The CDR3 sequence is CASMGQPISSIYF. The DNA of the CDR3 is TGTGCCAGCATGGGCCAGCCGATCTCTTCCATATATTTT.

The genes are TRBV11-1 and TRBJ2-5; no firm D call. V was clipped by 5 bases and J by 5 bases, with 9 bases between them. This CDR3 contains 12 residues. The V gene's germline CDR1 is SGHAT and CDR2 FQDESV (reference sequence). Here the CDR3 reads CASSGEEETQYF. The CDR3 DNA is TGTGCCAGCAGCGGGGAAGAGGAGACCCAGTACTTC. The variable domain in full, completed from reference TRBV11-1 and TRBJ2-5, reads EAEVAQSPRYKITEKSQAVAFWCDPISGHATLYWYRQILGQGPELLVQFQDESVVDDSQLPKDRFSAERLKGVDSTLKIQPAELGDSAMYLCASSGEEETQYFGPGTRLLVL.

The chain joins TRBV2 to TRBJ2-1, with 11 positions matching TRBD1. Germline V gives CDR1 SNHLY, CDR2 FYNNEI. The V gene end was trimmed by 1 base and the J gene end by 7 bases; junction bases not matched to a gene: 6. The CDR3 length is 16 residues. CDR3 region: CASSEGDRGYANEQFF. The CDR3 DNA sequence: TGTGCCAGCAGTGAAGGGGACAGGGGGTATGCGAATGAGCAGTTCTTC.

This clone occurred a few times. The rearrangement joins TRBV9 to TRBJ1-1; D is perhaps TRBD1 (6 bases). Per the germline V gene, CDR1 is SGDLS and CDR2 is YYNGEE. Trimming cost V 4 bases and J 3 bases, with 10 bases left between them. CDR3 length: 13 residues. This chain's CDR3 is CASSLEGDTEAFF. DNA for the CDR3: TGTGCCAGCAGCTTGGAGGGGGACACTGAAGCTTTCTTT.

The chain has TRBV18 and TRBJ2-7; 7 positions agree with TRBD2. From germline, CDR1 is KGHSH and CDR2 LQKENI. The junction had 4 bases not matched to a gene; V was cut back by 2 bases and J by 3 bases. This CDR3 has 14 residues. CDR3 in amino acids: CASSPGGGYYEQYF. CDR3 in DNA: TGTGCCAGCTCACCAGGGGGGGGTTACTACGAGCAGTACTTC. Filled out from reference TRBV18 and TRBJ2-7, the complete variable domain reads NAGVMQNPRHLVRRRGQEARLRCSPMKGHSHVYWYRQLPEEGLKFMVYLQKENIIDESGMPKERFSAEFPKEGPSILRIQQVVRGDSAAYFCASSPGGGYYEQYFGPGTRLTVT.

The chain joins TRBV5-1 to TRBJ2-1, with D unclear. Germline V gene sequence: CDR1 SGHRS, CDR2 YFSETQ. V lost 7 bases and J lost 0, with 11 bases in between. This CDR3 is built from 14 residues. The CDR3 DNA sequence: TGCGCCAGCCGTATAGACAACTCCTACAATGAGCAGTTCTTC. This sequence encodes CASRIDNSYNEQFF.

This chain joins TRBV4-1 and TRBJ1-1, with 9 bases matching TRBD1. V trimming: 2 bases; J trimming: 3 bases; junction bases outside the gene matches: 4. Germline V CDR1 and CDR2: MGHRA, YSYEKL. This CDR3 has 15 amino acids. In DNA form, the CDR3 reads TGCGCCAGCAGCCAATGGGACAGGGAGGACACTGAAGCTTTCTTT. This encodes CASSQWDREDTEAFF.

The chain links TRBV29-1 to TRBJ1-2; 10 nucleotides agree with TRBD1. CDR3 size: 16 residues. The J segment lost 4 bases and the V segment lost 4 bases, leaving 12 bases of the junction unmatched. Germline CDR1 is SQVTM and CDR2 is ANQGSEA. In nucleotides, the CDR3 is TGCAGCGTTGGTGACAGGGGGCGAGGGGCGGGCTATGGCTACACCTTC. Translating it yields CSVGDRGRGAGYGYTF.

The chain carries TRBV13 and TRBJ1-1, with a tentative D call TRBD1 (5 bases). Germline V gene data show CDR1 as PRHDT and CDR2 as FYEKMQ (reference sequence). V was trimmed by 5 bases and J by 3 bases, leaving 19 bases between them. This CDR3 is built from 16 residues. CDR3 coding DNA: TGTGCCAGCAGCGGGAGGGTTGGGGCGGCCGACACTGAAGCTTTCTTT. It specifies CASSGRVGAADTEAFF.

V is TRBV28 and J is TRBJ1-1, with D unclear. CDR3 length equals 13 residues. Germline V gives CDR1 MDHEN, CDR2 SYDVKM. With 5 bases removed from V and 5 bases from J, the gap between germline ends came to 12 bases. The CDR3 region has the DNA TGTGCCAGCAGTCAAGGCGGGTCGACTGAAGCTTTCTTT. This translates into CASSQGGSTEAFF.

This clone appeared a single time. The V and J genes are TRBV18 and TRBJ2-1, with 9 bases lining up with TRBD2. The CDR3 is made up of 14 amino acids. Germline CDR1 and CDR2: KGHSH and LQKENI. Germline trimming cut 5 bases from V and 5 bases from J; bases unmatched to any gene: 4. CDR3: CASSTSGHHNEQFF. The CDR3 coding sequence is TGTGCCAGCTCAACTAGCGGGCACCACAATGAGCAGTTCTTC.

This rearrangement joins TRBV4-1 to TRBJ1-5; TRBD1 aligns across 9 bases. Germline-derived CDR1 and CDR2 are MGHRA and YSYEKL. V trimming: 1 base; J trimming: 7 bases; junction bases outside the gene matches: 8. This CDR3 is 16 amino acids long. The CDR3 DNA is TGCGCCAGCAGCCAAGGAAGGGACAGGGTAGGACAGCCCCAGCATTTT. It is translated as CASSQGRDRVGQPQHF.

CDR3 loop: CASSVAEAFF. CDR3 coding DNA: TGTGCCAGCTCGGTCGCTGAAGCTTTCTTT. The chain couples TRBV7-9 to TRBJ1-1; the D is unclear. CDR3 size: 10 residues. CDR1 and CDR2 (germline): SEHNR, FQNEAQ (reference sequence). Trimming removed 8 bases from V and 6 bases from J, with 7 bases in between.

The CDR3 spells CSAQRADTQYF. CDR3 nucleotides: TGCAGTGCTCAGCGGGCAGATACGCAGTATTTT. The chain employs TRBV20-1 and TRBJ2-3, with D possibly matching TRBD2 (6 bases). CDR1 is DFQATT, CDR2 SNEGSKA, per germline (reference sequence). The CDR3 contains 11 residues. V lost 5 bases to trimming and J lost 4 bases, with 7 bases between them.

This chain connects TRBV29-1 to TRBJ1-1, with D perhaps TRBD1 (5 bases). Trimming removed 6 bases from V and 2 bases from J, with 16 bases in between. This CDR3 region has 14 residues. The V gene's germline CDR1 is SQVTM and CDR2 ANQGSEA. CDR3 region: CSVHPDRSNTEAFF. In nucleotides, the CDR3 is TGCAGCGTCCACCCCGACAGATCAAACACTGAAGCTTTCTTT.

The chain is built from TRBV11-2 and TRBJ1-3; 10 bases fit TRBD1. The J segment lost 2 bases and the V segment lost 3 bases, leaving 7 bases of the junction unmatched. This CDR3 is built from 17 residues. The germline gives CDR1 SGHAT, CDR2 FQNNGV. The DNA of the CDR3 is TGTGCCAGCAGCTTCGGGCGGGGACAGGGGACTGGAAACACCATATATTTT. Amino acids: CASSFGRGQGTGNTIYF. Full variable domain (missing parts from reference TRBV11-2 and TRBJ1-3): EAGVAQSPRYKIIEKRQSVAFWCNPISGHATLYWYQQILGQGPKLLIQFQNNGVVDDSQLPKDRFSAERLKGVDSTLKIQPAKLEDSAVYLCASSFGRGQGTGNTIYFGEGSWLTVV.

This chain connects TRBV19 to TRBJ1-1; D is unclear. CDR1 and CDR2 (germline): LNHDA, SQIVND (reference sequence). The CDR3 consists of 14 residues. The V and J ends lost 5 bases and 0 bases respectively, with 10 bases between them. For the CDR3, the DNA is TGTGCCAGTAGTCCCGCGGGGTTGAACACTGAAGCTTTCTTT. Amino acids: CASSPAGLNTEAFF.